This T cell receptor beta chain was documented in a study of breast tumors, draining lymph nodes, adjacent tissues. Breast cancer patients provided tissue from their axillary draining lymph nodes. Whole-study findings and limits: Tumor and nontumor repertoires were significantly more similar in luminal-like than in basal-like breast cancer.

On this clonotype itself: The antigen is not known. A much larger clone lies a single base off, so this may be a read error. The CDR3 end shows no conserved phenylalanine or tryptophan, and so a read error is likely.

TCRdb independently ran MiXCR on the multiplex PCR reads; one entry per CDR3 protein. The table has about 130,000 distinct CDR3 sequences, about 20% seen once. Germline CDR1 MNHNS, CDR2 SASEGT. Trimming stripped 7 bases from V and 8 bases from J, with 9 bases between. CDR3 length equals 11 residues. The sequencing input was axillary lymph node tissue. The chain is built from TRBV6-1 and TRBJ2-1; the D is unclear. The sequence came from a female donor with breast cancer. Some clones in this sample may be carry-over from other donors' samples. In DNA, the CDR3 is TGTGCCAGCATTCTAGTTGATGAGCAGTTCTGC. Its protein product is CASILVDEQFC.